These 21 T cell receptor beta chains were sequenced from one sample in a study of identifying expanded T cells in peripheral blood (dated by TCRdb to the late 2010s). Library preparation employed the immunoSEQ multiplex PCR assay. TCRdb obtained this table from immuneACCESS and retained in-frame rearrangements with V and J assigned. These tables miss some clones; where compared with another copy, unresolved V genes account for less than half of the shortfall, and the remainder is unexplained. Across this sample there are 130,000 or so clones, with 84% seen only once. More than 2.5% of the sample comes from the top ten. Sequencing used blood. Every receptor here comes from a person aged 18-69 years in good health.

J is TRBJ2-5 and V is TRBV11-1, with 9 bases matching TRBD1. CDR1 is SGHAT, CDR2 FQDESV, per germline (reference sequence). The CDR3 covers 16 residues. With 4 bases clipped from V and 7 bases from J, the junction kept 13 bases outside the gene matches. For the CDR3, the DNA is TGTGCCAGCAGCTCGTCCCGGGACAGGGATCGGCGGACCCAGTACTTC. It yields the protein CASSSSRDRDRRTQYF.

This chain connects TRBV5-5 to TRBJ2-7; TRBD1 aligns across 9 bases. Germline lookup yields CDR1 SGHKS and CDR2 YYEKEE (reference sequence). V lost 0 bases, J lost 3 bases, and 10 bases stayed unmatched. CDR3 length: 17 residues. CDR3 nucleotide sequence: TGTGCCAGCAGCTTGGAGGGTGGGACAGGGAGCATCTACGAGCAGTACTTC. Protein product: CASSLEGGTGSIYEQYF.

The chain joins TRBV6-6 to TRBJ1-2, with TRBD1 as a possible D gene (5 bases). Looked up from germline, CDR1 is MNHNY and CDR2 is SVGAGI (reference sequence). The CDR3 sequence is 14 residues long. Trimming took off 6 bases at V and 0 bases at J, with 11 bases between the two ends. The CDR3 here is CASSLDNPNYGYTF. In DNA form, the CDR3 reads TGTGCCAGCAGCTTGGACAATCCTAACTATGGCTACACCTTC.

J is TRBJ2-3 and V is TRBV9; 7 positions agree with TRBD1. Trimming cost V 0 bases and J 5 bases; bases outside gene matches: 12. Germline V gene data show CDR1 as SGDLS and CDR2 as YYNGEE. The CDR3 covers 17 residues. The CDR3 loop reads CASSVEGLAGGGDTQYF. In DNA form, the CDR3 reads TGTGCCAGCAGCGTAGAGGGGCTCGCAGGGGGTGGAGATACGCAGTATTTT.

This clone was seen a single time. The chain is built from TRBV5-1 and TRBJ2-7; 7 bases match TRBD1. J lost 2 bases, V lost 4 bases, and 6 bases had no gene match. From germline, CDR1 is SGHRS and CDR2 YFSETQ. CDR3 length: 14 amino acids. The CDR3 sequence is CASSGGQSTYEQYF. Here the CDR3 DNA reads TGCGCCAGCAGCGGGGGACAGTCGACCTACGAGCAGTACTTC.

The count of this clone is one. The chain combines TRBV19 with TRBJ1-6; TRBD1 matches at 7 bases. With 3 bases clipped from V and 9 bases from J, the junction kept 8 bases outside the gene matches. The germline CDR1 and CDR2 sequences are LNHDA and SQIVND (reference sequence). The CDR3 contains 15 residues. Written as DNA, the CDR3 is TGTGCCAGTAGTATTGGCCAGGGGGTACGTTCACCCCTCCACTTT. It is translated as CASSIGQGVRSPLHF.

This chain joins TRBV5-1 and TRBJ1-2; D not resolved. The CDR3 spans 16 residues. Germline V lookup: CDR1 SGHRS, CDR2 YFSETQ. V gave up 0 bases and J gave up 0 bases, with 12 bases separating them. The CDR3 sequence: CASSLAPTLANYGYTF. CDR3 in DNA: TGCGCCAGCAGCTTGGCCCCGACCTTGGCTAACTATGGCTACACCTTC.

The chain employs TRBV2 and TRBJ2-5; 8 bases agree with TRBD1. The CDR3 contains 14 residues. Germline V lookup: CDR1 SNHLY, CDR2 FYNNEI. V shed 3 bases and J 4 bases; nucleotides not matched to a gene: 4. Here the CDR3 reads CASSDDRGGETQYF. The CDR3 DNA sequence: TGTGCCAGCAGTGATGACAGGGGAGGAGAGACCCAGTACTTC.

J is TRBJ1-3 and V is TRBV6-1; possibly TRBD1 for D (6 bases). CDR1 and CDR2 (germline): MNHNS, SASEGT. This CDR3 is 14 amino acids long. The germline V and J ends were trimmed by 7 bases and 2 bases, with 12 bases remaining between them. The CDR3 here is CASILQGAGNTIYF. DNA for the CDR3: TGTGCCAGCATCCTACAGGGAGCTGGAAACACCATATATTTT.

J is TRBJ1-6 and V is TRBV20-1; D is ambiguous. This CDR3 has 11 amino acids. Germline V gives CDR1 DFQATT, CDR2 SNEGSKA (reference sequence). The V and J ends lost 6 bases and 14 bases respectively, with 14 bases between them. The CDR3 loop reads CSAHSSFTLHF. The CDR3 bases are TGCAGTGCCCACAGCAGTTTTACCCTCCACTTT.

The CDR3 DNA is TGTGCCAGCTCACCATTGGCGTTCGGGTCAGCCAACACCGGGGAGCTGTTTTTT. This gives the protein CASSPLAFGSANTGELFF. The chain employs TRBV18 and TRBJ2-2, with D uncertain. Trimming pared 2 bases from V and 2 bases from J, leaving 18 bases between. The germline V gene encodes CDR1 KGHSH and CDR2 LQKENI. CDR3 size: 18 residues.

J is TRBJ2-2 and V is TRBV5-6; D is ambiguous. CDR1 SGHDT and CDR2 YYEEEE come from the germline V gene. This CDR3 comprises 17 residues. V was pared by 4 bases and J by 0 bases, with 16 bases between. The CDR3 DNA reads TGTGCCAGCAGCCCTCTCCGACTGAACGCGAACACCGGGGAGCTGTTTTTT. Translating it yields CASSPLRLNANTGELFF.

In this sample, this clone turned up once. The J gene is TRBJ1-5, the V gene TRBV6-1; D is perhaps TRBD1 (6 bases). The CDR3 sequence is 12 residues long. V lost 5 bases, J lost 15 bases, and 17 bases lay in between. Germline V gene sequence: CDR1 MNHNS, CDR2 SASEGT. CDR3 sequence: CASSSISGVGHF. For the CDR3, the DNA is TGTGCCAGCAGTTCCATTTCAGGGGTGGGGCATTTT.

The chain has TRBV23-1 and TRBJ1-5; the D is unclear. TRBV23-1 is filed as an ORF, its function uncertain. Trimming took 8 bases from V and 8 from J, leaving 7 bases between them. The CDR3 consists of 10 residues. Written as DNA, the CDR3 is TGCGCCAGCTGCCCGAAGCCCCAGCATTTT. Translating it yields CASCPKPQHF.

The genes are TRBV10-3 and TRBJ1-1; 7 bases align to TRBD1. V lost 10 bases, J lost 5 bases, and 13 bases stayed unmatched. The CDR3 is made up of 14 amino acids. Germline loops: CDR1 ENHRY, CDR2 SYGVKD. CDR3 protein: CATTKEQGMTEAFF. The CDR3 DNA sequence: TGTGCCACCACCAAGGAACAGGGGATGACTGAAGCTTTCTTT.

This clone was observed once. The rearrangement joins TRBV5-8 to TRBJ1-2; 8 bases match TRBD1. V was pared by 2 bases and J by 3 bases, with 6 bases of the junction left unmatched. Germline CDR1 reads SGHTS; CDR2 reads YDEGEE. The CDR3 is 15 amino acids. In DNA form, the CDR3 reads TGTGCCAGCAGCTTAAGGACAGGGATGGACTATGGCTACACCTTC. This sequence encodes CASSLRTGMDYGYTF.

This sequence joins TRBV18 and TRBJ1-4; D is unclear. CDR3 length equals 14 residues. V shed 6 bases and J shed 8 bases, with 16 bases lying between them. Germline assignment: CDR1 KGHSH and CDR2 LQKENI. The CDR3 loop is CASSLQGSTEKLFF. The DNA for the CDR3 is TGTGCCAGCTCCCTCCAAGGATCAACAGAAAAACTGTTTTTT. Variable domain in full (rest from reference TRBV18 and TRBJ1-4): NAGVMQNPRHLVRRRGQEARLRCSPMKGHSHVYWYRQLPEEGLKFMVYLQKENIIDESGMPKERFSAEFPKEGPSILRIQQVVRGDSAAYFCASSLQGSTEKLFFGSGTQLSVL.

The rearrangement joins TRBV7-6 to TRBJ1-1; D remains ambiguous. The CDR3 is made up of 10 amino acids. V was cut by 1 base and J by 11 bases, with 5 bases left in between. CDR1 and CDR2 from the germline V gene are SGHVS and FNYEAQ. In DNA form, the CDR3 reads TGTGCCAGCAGCTTAGGAGTCGCTTTCTTT. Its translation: CASSLGVAFF.

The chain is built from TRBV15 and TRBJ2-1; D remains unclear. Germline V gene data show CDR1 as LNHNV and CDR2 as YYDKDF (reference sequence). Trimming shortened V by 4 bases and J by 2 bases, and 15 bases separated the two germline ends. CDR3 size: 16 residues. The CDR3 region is CATSNKAGPPYNEQFF. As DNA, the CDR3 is TGTGCCACCAGCAATAAGGCCGGACCCCCCTACAATGAGCAGTTCTTC.

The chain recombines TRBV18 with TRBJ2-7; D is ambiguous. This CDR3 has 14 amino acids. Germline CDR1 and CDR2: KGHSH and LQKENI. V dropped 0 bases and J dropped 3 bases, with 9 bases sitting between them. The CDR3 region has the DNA TGTGCCAGCTCACCACCCAGCCCTAACTACGAGCAGTACTTC. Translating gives CASSPPSPNYEQYF.

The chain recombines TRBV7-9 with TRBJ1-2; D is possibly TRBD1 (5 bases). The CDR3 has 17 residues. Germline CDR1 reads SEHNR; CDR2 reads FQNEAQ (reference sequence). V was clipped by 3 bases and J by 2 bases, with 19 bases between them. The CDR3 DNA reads TGTGCCAGCAGCTTGTCCCTAACAGGTTCGTCCAACTATGGCTACACCTTC. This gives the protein CASSLSLTGSSNYGYTF.